These T cell receptor beta chains were read from a single sample in a study of sequential checkpoint blockade in melanoma. Produced via immunoSEQ multiplex PCR; TCRdb's table is partial and in-frame only. In the table there are 35,000 to 40,000 clones, roughly 32% of which are singletons. Sample: tumor tissue (inferred from file names), taken from a patient given nivolumab and ipilimumab in sequence. Receptors were obtained from a human donor with melanoma. The CDR3 runs from the conserved cysteine through the conserved F or W. The D gene is left open where the match is weak. Not every row has a clone size; where given, it reads once, few, many or a size class.

D: -; J: TRBJ2-7; V: TRBV6-8; size: -; DNA: TGTGCCAGCAGGAACGGGGCCTACGAGCAGTACTTC; CDR3: CASRNGAYEQYF
D: TRBD1; J: TRBJ2-1; V: TRBV10-1; size: -; DNA: TGCGCCAGCAGTGAGTCAGGCGCCGGCAGGGGGACCTACAATGAGCAGTTCTTC; CDR3: CASSESGAGRGTYNEQFF
D: -; J: TRBJ1-2; V: TRBV6-8; size: -; DNA: TGTGCCAGCAGTTCCGCTGGGGGTCAGGACTATGGCTACACCTTC; CDR3: CASSSAGGQDYGYTF
D: -; J: TRBJ1-3; V: TRBV11-3; size: few; DNA: TGTGCCAGCAGCTTCCAGGGCCCCTCTGGAAACACCATATATTTT; CDR3: CASSFQGPSGNTIYF
D: -; J: TRBJ2-3; V: TRBV19; size: -; DNA: TGTGCCAGTAGTATGAGGGGAACAGATACGCAGTATTTT; CDR3: CASSMRGTDTQYF
D: TRBD2; J: TRBJ2-3; V: TRBV5-1; size: -; DNA: TGCGCCAGCAGCTTGGGACTAGCGGGGGTCGATTATCGGTTGGATACGCAGTATTTT; CDR3: CASSLGLAGVDYRLDTQYF
D: -; J: TRBJ1-5; V: TRBV23-1; size: -; DNA: TGCGCCAGCAGTCATGGGGGGCGGCAGCCCCAGCATTTT; CDR3: CASSHGGRQPQHF
D: TRBD1; J: TRBJ2-7; V: TRBV6-8; size: few; DNA: TGTGCCAGCAGTTACCAACAGGGGGTCCACGAGCAGTACTTC; CDR3: CASSYQQGVHEQYF
D: TRBD1; J: TRBJ2-2; V: TRBV11-3; size: few; DNA: TGTGCCAGCAGCTTAATGGACAGGTTTTTTACCGGGGAGCTGTTTTTT; CDR3: CASSLMDRFFTGELFF
D: -; J: TRBJ1-1; V: TRBV18; size: few; DNA: TGTGCCAGCTCACCACCGCCGGGACACAGGGCTTTCTTT; CDR3: CASSPPPGHRAFF
D: -; J: TRBJ2-3; V: TRBV5-1; size: -; DNA: TGCGCCAGCAGCCTCGGACGGAACACAGATACGCAGTATTTT; CDR3: CASSLGRNTDTQYF
D: TRBD2; J: TRBJ2-3; V: TRBV6-8; size: -; DNA: TGTGCCAGCAGCCAGGGCGTAATAGCGGGGGGCCCTAGCACAGATACGCAGTATTTT; CDR3: CASSQGVIAGGPSTDTQYF
D: TRBD1; J: TRBJ1-5; V: TRBV19; size: -; DNA: TGTGCCAGTAGTATAGCCAGGGGGTCCAATCAGCCCCAGCATTTT; CDR3: CASSIARGSNQPQHF
D: -; J: TRBJ2-2; V: TRBV11-3; size: few; DNA: TGTGCCAGCAGCTTAGATGGGGGAGTATACACCGGGGAGCTGTTTTTT; CDR3: CASSLDGGVYTGELFF
D: -; J: TRBJ1-4; V: TRBV5-1; size: -; DNA: TGCGCCAGCAGCTTGACAGGGATGGGTAATGAAAAACTGTTTTTT; CDR3: CASSLTGMGNEKLFF
D: -; J: TRBJ1-2; V: TRBV15; size: few; DNA: TGTGCCACTTCCGAGCATACGACTAACTATGGCTACACCTTC; CDR3: CATSEHTTNYGYTF
D: TRBD2; J: TRBJ2-2; V: TRBV6-4; size: few; DNA: TGTGCCAGCAGTGACTCCGGGAGGGAAGCGAGGACCGGGGAGCTGTTTTTT; CDR3: CASSDSGREARTGELFF
D: TRBD1; J: TRBJ2-1; V: TRBV11-3; size: few; DNA: TGTGCCAGCAGCTTAGAGGACAGGGGCAATGAGCAGTTCTTC; CDR3: CASSLEDRGNEQFF
D: -; J: TRBJ1-1; V: TRBV19; size: few; DNA: TGTGCCAGTAGTACCCGACTAGGCGCTGAAGCTTTCTTT; CDR3: CASSTRLGAEAFF
D: -; J: TRBJ1-2; V: TRBV28; size: -; DNA: TGTGCCAGCATACCGGGACCTAATGACTATGGCTACACCTTC; CDR3: CASIPGPNDYGYTF
D: TRBD1; J: TRBJ1-5; V: TRBV30; size: -; DNA: TGTGCCTGGAGTTTCGGCCTCTCGACAGGGGGTAATCAGCCCCAGCATTTT; CDR3: CAWSFGLSTGGNQPQHF
D: -; J: TRBJ1-5; V: TRBV19; size: -; DNA: TGTGCCAGTAGTTCCGCCGACAGGTCAGGCCAGCCCCAGCATTTT; CDR3: CASSSADRSGQPQHF
D: TRBD2; J: TRBJ2-7; V: TRBV18; size: -; DNA: TGTGCCAGCTCACCAAACGGACTAGCGGGAGGAAAAGAGCAGTACTTC; CDR3: CASSPNGLAGGKEQYF
D: -; J: TRBJ1-1; V: TRBV5-1; size: -; DNA: TGCGCCAGCAGCCCGGCCGAGGGGAACACTGAAGCTTTCTTT; CDR3: CASSPAEGNTEAFF
D: -; J: TRBJ2-5; V: TRBV7-8; size: few; DNA: TGTGCCAGCAGCTTACAGTCTCAAGAGACCCAGTACTTC; CDR3: CASSLQSQETQYF
D: TRBD2; J: TRBJ2-1; V: TRBV11-3; size: -; DNA: TGTGCCAGCAGCTTACTGGAAGGGGGGCTAGCGGGAGGGAAGCAGTTCTTC; CDR3: CASSLLEGGLAGGKQFF
D: -; J: TRBJ2-2; V: TRBV6-8; size: -; DNA: TGTGCCAGCAGTTACCTGGGACAAGGGGCCGGGGAGCTGTTTTTT; CDR3: CASSYLGQGAGELFF
D: TRBD1; J: TRBJ2-4; V: TRBV18; size: -; DNA: TGTGCCAGCTCACCGGGACAGGGGTCGGCCAAAAACATTCAGTACTTC; CDR3: CASSPGQGSAKNIQYF
D: TRBD1; J: TRBJ1-5; V: TRBV6-8; size: -; DNA: TGTGCCAGCAGTCGCCCGACAGGGGAGAGCAATCAGCCCCAGCATTTT; CDR3: CASSRPTGESNQPQHF